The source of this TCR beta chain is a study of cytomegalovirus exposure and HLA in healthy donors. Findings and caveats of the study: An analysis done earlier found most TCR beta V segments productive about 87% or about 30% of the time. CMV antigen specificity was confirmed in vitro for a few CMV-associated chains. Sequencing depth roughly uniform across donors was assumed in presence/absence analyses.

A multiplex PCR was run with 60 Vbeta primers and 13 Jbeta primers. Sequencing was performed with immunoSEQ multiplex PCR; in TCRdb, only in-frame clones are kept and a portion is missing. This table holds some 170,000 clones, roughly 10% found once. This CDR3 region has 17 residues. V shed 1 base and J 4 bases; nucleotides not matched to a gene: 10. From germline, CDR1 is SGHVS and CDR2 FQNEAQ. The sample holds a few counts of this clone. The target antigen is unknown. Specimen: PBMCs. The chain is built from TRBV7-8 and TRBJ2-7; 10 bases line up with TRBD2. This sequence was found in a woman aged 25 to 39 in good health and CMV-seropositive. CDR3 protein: CASSLVPPTSGKYEQYF. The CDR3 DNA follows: TGTGCCAGCAGCTTAGTCCCCCCAACTAGCGGGAAATACGAGCAGTACTTC.